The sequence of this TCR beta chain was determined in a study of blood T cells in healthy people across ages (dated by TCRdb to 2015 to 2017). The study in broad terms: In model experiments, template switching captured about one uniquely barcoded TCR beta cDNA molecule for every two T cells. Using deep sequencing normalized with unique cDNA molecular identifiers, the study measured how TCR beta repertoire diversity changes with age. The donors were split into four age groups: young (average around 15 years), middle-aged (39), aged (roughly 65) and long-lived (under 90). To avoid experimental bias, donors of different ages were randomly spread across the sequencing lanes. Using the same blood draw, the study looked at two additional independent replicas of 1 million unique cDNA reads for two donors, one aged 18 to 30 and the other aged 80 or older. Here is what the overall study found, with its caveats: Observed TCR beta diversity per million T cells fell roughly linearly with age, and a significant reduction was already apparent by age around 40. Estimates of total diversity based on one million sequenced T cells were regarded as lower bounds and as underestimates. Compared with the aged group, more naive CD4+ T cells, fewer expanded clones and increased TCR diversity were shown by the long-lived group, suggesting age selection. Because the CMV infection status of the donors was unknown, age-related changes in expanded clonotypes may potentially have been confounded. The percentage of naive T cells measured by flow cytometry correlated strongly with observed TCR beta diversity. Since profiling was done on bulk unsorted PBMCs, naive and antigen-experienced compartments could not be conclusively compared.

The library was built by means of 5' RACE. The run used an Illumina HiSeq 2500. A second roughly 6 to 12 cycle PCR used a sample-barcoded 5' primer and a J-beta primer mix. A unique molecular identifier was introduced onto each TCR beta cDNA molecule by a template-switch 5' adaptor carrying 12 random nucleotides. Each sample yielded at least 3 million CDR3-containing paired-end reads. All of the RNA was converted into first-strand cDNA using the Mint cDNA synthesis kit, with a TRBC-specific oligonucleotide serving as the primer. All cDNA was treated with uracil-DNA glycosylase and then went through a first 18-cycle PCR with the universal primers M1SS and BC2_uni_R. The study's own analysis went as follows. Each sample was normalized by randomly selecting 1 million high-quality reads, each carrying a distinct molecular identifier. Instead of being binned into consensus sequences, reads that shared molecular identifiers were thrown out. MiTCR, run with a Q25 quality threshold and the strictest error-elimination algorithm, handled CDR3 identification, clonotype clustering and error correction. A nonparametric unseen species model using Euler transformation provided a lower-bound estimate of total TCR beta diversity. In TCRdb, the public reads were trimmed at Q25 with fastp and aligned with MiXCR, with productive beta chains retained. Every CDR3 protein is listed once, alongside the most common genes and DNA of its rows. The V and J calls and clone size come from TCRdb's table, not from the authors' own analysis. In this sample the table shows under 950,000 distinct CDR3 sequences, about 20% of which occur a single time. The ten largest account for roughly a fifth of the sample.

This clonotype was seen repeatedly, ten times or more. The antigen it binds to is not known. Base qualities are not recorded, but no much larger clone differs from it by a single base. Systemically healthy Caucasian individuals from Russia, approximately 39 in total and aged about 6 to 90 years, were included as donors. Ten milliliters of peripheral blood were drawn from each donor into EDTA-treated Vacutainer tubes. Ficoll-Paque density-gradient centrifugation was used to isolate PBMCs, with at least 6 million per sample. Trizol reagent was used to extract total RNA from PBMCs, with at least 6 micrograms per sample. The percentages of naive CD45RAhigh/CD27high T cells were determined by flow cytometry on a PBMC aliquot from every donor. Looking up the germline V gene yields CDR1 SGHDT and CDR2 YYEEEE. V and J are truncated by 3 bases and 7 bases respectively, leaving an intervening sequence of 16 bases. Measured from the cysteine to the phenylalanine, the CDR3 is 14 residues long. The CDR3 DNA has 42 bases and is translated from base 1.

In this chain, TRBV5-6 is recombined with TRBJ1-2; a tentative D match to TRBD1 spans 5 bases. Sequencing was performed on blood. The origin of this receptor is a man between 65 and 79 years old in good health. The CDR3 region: CASSSGRMTSGYTF. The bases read TGTGCCAGCAGCTCGGGACGGATGACTAGTGGCTACACCTTC.